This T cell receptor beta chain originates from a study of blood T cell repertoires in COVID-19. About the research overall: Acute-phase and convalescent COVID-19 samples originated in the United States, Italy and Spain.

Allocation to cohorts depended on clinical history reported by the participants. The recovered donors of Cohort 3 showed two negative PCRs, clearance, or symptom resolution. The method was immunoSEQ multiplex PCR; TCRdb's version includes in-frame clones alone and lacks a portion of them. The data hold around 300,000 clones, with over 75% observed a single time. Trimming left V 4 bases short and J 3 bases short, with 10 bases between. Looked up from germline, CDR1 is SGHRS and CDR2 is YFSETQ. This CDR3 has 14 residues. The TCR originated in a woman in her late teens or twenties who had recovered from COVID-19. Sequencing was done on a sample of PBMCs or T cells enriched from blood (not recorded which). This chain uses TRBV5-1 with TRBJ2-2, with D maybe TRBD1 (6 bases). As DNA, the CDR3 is TGCGCCAGCAGCCCACGGACAGACACCGGGGAGCTGTTTTTT. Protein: CASSPRTDTGELFF. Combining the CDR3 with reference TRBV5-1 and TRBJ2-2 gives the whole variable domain KAGVTQTPRYLIKTRGQQVTLSCSPISGHRSVSWYQQTPGQGLQFLFEYFSETQRNKGNFPGRFSGRQFSNSRSEMNVSTLELGDSALYLCASSPRTDTGELFFGEGSRLTVL.